A single T cell receptor beta chain is shown here with its context. Its antigen is currently unknown. This entry is derived from a study of cytotoxic CD8 clonotypes in ibrutinib-treated CLL. Across the whole study: IGHV unmutated 17 to 18; relapsed/refractory 11; treatment-naive around 14. Findings of the study overall: There were few public clonotypes, and on treatment they contracted or stayed stable. Clonality increased at ibrutinib response and stayed stable in sustained remission. At progression, however, it fell back toward baseline. Baseline values of clonality outstripped age-matched healthy donors and followed circulating CD8+ T-cell counts.

V shed 1 base, J shed 12 bases, and the junction held 5 bases outside the gene matches. The CDR3 contains 13 residues. Germline CDR1 and CDR2: SGHTA and FQGNSA. Clones were sequenced by immunoSEQ multiplex PCR, and TCRdb holds only the in-frame ones, with some missing. The sample shows 150,000 to 200,000 clones, more than 70% of them seen only once. The TCR was taken from a human donor with chronic lymphocytic leukemia. The sequencing used PBMCs, collected at disease progression, from a patient treated with ibrutinib. V and J are TRBV7-2 and TRBJ2-1; 8 bases match TRBD2. This CDR3 reads CASSLEARGGQFF. CDR3 nucleotides: TGTGCCAGCAGCTTAGAGGCTCGGGGGGGGCAGTTCTTC.